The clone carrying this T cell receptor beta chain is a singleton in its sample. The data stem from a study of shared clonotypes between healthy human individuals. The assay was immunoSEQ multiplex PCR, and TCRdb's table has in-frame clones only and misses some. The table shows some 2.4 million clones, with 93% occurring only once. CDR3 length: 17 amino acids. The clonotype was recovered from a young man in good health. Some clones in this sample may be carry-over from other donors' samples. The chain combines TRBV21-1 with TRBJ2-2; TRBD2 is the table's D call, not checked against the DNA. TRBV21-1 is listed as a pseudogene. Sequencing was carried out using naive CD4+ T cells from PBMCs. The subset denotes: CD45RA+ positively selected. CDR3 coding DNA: TGTGCCAGCAGCAAAGGAAGGGAGTTGGAACGCCACGGGGAGCTGTTTTTT. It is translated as CASSKGRELERHGELFF.